One sample yielded the 19 T cell receptor beta chains listed below, sequenced in a study of blood T cell repertoires in COVID-19. This table comes from immunoSEQ multiplex PCR, and its TCRdb copy is limited to in-frame clones, with some not included. Here the sample spans 180,000 or so clones, roughly 88% being singletons. Sequencing was performed on peripheral blood. Receptors originate from a human donor with active or convalescent COVID-19. The donor label of this sample is uncertain.

This rearrangement joins TRBV6-1 to TRBJ1-6; tentative D call: TRBD1 (6 bases). V lost 2 bases to trimming and J lost 9 bases, with 17 bases between them. Germline CDR1 and CDR2: MNHNS and SASEGT. The CDR3 has 16 residues. The CDR3 DNA follows: TGTGCCAGCAGTGAAAGGGGGGGCAGGGCCGGTTCACCCCTCCACTTT. The encoded protein is CASSERGGRAGSPLHF.

This chain links TRBV7-2 with TRBJ2-5; 7 nucleotides agree with TRBD1. CDR3 size: 13 residues. Germline CDR1 and CDR2: SGHTA and FQGNSA. The junction had 5 bases not matched to a gene; V was cut back by 5 bases and J by 5 bases. The CDR3, as DNA: TGTGCCAGCAGCAGGCCGGACAGGGAGACCCAGTACTTC. Protein product: CASSRPDRETQYF.

The chain combines TRBV6-1 with TRBJ2-7, with a tentative D call TRBD2 (5 bases). The germline V gene has CDR1 MNHNS and CDR2 SASEGT. Between the trimmed V and J ends, which lost 3 bases and 0 bases, there was a span of 9 bases. The CDR3 loop spans 14 amino acids. CDR3 protein: CASSDTGSSYEQYF. The CDR3 coding sequence is TGTGCCAGCAGTGATACGGGGAGCTCCTACGAGCAGTACTTC.

This chain connects TRBV9 to TRBJ2-7; D is perhaps TRBD2 (7 bases). Trimming shortened V by 0 bases and J by 3 bases, and 13 bases separated the two germline ends. Germline V CDR1 and CDR2: SGDLS, YYNGEE. This CDR3 is 15 amino acids long. In DNA, the CDR3 is TGTGCCAGCAGCGTAGCTGGACAGCGGGGCTACGAGCAGTACTTC. It specifies CASSVAGQRGYEQYF.

The V and J genes are TRBV13 and TRBJ2-1, with a tentative D call TRBD2 (7 bases). Trimming shortened V by 5 bases and J by 8 bases, and 10 bases separated the two germline ends. The CDR3 consists of 12 residues. The germline CDR1 and CDR2 sequences are PRHDT and FYEKMQ (reference sequence). The CDR3 region is CASSGGAYEQFF. As DNA, the CDR3 is TGTGCCAGCAGCGGGGGGGCATATGAGCAGTTCTTC.

The rearrangement links TRBV25-1 to TRBJ2-7; the D gene is possibly TRBD2 (6 bases). Germline V CDR1 and CDR2: MGHDK, SYGVNS. The ends were cut back, 2 bases at V and 5 bases at J, with 19 bases in the middle. The CDR3 extends over 16 amino acids. CDR3 DNA sequence: TGTGCCAGCAGTGAACCCCCACATCGGGGGACGAACGAGCAGTACTTC. It yields the protein CASSEPPHRGTNEQYF.

V and J are TRBV5-4 and TRBJ1-2, with D perhaps TRBD1 (5 bases). Trimming pared 4 bases from V and 0 bases from J, leaving 16 bases between. CDR1 and CDR2 from the germline V gene are SGHNT and YYREEE (reference sequence). This CDR3 is 16 amino acids long. The CDR3 coding sequence is TGTGCCAGCAGCCGGGGGAGCACCTATGCTAACTATGGCTACACCTTC. Translation: CASSRGSTYANYGYTF. Full variable domain (remainder filled in from reference TRBV5-4 and TRBJ1-2): ETGVTQSPTHLIKTRGQQVTLRCSSQSGHNTVSWYQQALGQGPQFIFQYYREEENGRGNFPPRFSGLQFPNYSSELNVNALELDDSALYLCASSRGSTYANYGYTFGSGTRLTVV.

This chain connects TRBV24-1 to TRBJ2-1, with 9 bases aligning to TRBD2. Germline V gene lookup returns CDR1 KGHDR and CDR2 SFDVKD. J lost 4 bases, V lost 5 bases, and 5 bases had no gene match. CDR3 size: 15 residues. This CDR3 reads CATSVPSGVYNEQFF. CDR3 in DNA: TGTGCCACCAGTGTTCCTAGCGGGGTATACAATGAGCAGTTCTTC.

The V and J genes are TRBV19 and TRBJ1-4; D not resolved. Trimming took 4 bases from V and 7 from J, leaving 19 bases between them. The CDR3 contains 16 residues. Germline V gives CDR1 LNHDA, CDR2 SQIVND (reference sequence). As DNA, the CDR3 is TGTGCCAGTAGTACCTCCCTAGGTCGACGGTCTGAAAAACTGTTTTTT. Translation: CASSTSLGRRSEKLFF.

The chain employs TRBV28 and TRBJ2-3; 7 bases are shared with TRBD2. CDR3 size: 12 residues. Germline V gene lookup returns CDR1 MDHEN and CDR2 SYDVKM. V lost 10 bases to trimming and J lost 2 bases; unmatched junction nucleotides: 3. The CDR3 coding sequence is TGTGCCACGGGAGGCCACACAGATACGCAGTATTTT. This sequence encodes CATGGHTDTQYF.

This clone has a handful of counts. The V and J genes are TRBV2 and TRBJ2-5, with D tentatively TRBD1 (5 bases). Germline V gene data show CDR1 as SNHLY and CDR2 as FYNNEI. The CDR3 covers 14 residues. V was trimmed by 0 bases and J by 5 bases, leaving 10 bases between them. The CDR3 DNA reads as TGTGCCAGCAGTGAAGCCGTCAGGGTTGAGACCCAGTACTTC. Translating it yields CASSEAVRVETQYF. The complete variable domain, with remaining parts taken from reference TRBV2 and TRBJ2-5, reads EPEVTQTPSHQVTQMGQEVILRCVPISNHLYFYWYRQILGQKVEFLVSFYNNEISEKSEIFDDQFSVERPDGSNFTLKIRSTKLEDSAMYFCASSEAVRVETQYFGPGTRLLVL.

This rearrangement joins TRBV6-2 or TRBV6-3 to TRBJ2-3; 7 bases agree with TRBD2. The CDR3 is made up of 15 amino acids. V dropped 4 bases and J dropped 2; count of bases not matched to a gene: 6. From germline, CDR1 is MNHEY and CDR2 SVGEGT. CDR3 sequence reads: CASSLGTKTTDTQYF. CDR3 sequence (DNA): TGTGCCAGCAGTTTGGGGACTAAAACCACAGATACGCAGTATTTT.

This rearrangement joins TRBV13 to TRBJ2-3; D is perhaps TRBD1 (6 bases). Germline V gene data show CDR1 as PRHDT and CDR2 as FYEKMQ (reference sequence). The CDR3 runs 16 residues. Trimming took off 4 bases at V and 2 bases at J, with 16 bases between the two ends. CDR3 DNA sequence: TGTGCCAGCAGCTCGAGGGACAAGGGAAACACAGATACGCAGTATTTT. It specifies CASSSRDKGNTDTQYF.

This chain joins TRBV27 and TRBJ2-3; 8 bases align to TRBD1. The V and J ends lost 4 bases and 4 bases, in that order; junction bases with no gene match: 19. The CDR3 is 19 amino acids. The germline V gene has CDR1 MNHEY and CDR2 SMNVEV (reference sequence). This CDR3 reads CASSSGTALRTGNADTQYF. For the CDR3, the DNA is TGTGCCAGCAGTTCTGGTACAGCGCTTCGGACAGGGAACGCAGATACGCAGTATTTT.

The chain joins TRBV7-3 to TRBJ2-7, with 7 bases matching TRBD2. V was clipped by 2 bases and J by 6 bases; unmatched bases: 7. The CDR3 is made up of 14 amino acids. Germline values: CDR1 SGHTA, CDR2 FQGTGA. This CDR3 reads CASSLSGPGGEQYF. The CDR3 coding sequence is TGTGCCAGCAGCTTATCAGGACCGGGGGGCGAGCAGTACTTC.

V usage is TRBV4-2 and J usage is TRBJ2-3, with D maybe TRBD1 (6 bases). CDR1 is LGHNA, CDR2 YNFKEQ, per germline. Deletions cut 4 bases from V and 0 bases from J, with 8 bases between. The CDR3 has 14 residues. This CDR3 reads CASSPRGSTDTQYF. The CDR3 nucleotides are TGTGCCAGCAGCCCCAGGGGAAGCACAGATACGCAGTATTTT.

The J gene is TRBJ2-7, the V gene TRBV11-2; D is unresolved. Between the trimmed V and J ends, which lost 1 base and 1 base, there was a span of 8 bases. The germline V gene encodes CDR1 SGHAT and CDR2 FQNNGV. The CDR3 runs to 14 residues. The CDR3 coding sequence is TGTGCCAGCAGCTTAGGTTTCGGTTCCTACGAGCAGTACTTC. Translation: CASSLGFGSYEQYF. The full variable domain, completed using reference TRBV11-2 and TRBJ2-7, is EAGVAQSPRYKIIEKRQSVAFWCNPISGHATLYWYQQILGQGPKLLIQFQNNGVVDDSQLPKDRFSAERLKGVDSTLKIQPAKLEDSAVYLCASSLGFGSYEQYFGPGTRLTVT.

In nucleotides, the CDR3 is TGTGCCAGCCGGGAGGGCGAGACCCAGTACTTC. This encodes CASREGETQYF. The chain is built from TRBV28 and TRBJ2-5; 8 bases align to TRBD2. The ends lost 8 bases at V and 5 bases at J; junction bases unmatched: 1. CDR1 and CDR2 (germline): MDHEN, SYDVKM. The CDR3 is 11 residues long.

J is TRBJ2-7 and V is TRBV7-3, with TRBD2 matching 7 bases. J lost 0 bases, V lost 2 bases, and 4 bases had no gene match. The CDR3 spans 15 residues. Germline V CDR1 and CDR2: SGHTA, FQGTGA. The CDR3 reads CASSLGTTSSYEQYF. Written as DNA, the CDR3 is TGTGCCAGCAGCTTAGGGACTACTAGCTCCTACGAGCAGTACTTC.